Listed below are T cell receptor beta chains from one sample, sequenced in a study of regulatory T cells in long-lasting Graves disease. Each CDR3 protein gets one entry after TCRdb re-called the multiplex PCR reads with MiXCR. The sample lists 390,000 or so distinct CDR3 sequences; roughly 25% were seen once. The sample here was peripheral blood mononuclear cells (PBMCs), taken when the disease was refractory, from a patient treated with antithyroid drugs. The receptors here all came from a woman aged 40 to 50 with Graves disease. Each CDR3 is given with its conserved first and last residue. The order of the fields is clone size, J gene, D gene, V gene, CDR3 protein, CDR3 DNA. The D gene is left open where the match is weak. Clone size is not always given. Where it is, it says once, few, many or a class for expanded clones.

abundance: many
j_gene: TRBJ1-1
d_gene: .
v_gene: TRBV7-8
CDR3aa: CASSPPSGANTEAFF
CDR3nt: TGTGCCAGCAGCCCGCCCTCGGGGGCCAACACTGAAGCTTTCTTT

abundance: many
j_gene: TRBJ1-2
d_gene: TRBD1
v_gene: TRBV9
CDR3aa: CASSGLGQGARGYTF
CDR3nt: TGTGCCAGCAGCGGGCTAGGACAGGGGGCGCGTGGCTACACCTTC

abundance: few
j_gene: TRBJ2-3
d_gene: .
v_gene: TRBV25-1
CDR3aa: CASSERDWGDTQYF
CDR3nt: TGTGCCAGCAGTGAACGGGACTGGGGAGATACGCAGTATTTT

abundance: .
j_gene: TRBJ1-1
d_gene: .
v_gene: TRBV29-1
CDR3aa: CSVEDLGSAYGAFF
CDR3nt: TGCAGCGTTGAAGATCTGGGGTCCGCATATGGAGCTTTCTTT

abundance: many
j_gene: TRBJ2-4
d_gene: .
v_gene: TRBV10-3
CDR3aa: CAISESWGRAKNIQYF
CDR3nt: TGTGCCATCAGTGAGTCTTGGGGGCGCGCCAAAAACATTCAGTACTTC

abundance: many
j_gene: TRBJ1-6
d_gene: .
v_gene: TRBV9
CDR3aa: CASSVGGGSPLHF
CDR3nt: TGTGCCAGCAGCGTAGGTGGAGGCTCACCCCTCCACTTT

abundance: .
j_gene: TRBJ2-7
d_gene: .
v_gene: TRBV19
CDR3aa: CASSIGVAQPSYEQYF
CDR3nt: TGTGCCAGTAGTATCGGGGTGGCTCAACCATCCTACGAGCAGTACTTC

abundance: .
j_gene: TRBJ2-2
d_gene: .
v_gene: TRBV9
CDR3aa: CASSAAGQPNTRELFF
CDR3nt: TGTGCCAGCAGCGCCGCTGGACAACCGAACACCAGGGAGCTGTTTTTT

abundance: .
j_gene: TRBJ1-6
d_gene: .
v_gene: TRBV28
CDR3aa: CASCLGRNNSPLHF
CDR3nt: TGTGCCAGCTGCCTGGGACGGAATAATTCACCCCTCCACTTT

abundance: many
j_gene: TRBJ2-7
d_gene: .
v_gene: TRBV11-2
CDR3aa: CASSLVPRAGKPYEQYF
CDR3nt: TGTGCCAGCAGCTTAGTTCCCCGGGCAGGGAAACCCTACGAGCAGTACTTC

abundance: many
j_gene: TRBJ1-5
d_gene: TRBD1
v_gene: TRBV27
CDR3aa: CASSLQGQGARQPQHF
CDR3nt: TGTGCCAGCAGTTTACAGGGACAGGGGGCGAGACAGCCCCAGCATTTT

abundance: .
j_gene: TRBJ2-2
d_gene: .
v_gene: TRBV28
CDR3aa: CASSFGGILNTGELFF
CDR3nt: TGTGCCAGCAGTTTTGGGGGGATATTGAACACCGGGGAGCTGTTTTTT

abundance: .
j_gene: TRBJ1-1
d_gene: TRBD1
v_gene: TRBV19
CDR3aa: CASSGTGGALGAFF
CDR3nt: TGTGCCAGTAGTGGCACAGGGGGCGCACTTGGAGCTTTCTTT

abundance: many
j_gene: TRBJ2-5
d_gene: .
v_gene: TRBV6-1
CDR3aa: CASGPVQETQYF
CDR3nt: TGTGCCAGCGGCCCGGTTCAAGAGACCCAGTACTTC

abundance: many
j_gene: TRBJ1-1
d_gene: .
v_gene: TRBV28
CDR3aa: CASSFENTEAFF
CDR3nt: TGTGCCAGCAGTTTCGAGAACACTGAAGCTTTCTTT

abundance: many
j_gene: TRBJ2-7
d_gene: .
v_gene: TRBV28
CDR3aa: CASSLDGAYEQYF
CDR3nt: TGTGCCAGCAGCTTAGATGGGGCCTACGAGCAGTACTTC

abundance: many
j_gene: TRBJ1-1
d_gene: TRBD1
v_gene: TRBV12-3/TRBV12-4
CDR3aa: CASSQGQLKTFF
CDR3nt: TGTGCCAGCAGCCAGGGACAGCTCAAAACTTTCTTT

abundance: many
j_gene: TRBJ1-5
d_gene: TRBD1
v_gene: TRBV6-1
CDR3aa: CASFDRGGQPQHF
CDR3nt: TGTGCCAGCTTTGACAGGGGCGGTCAGCCCCAGCATTTT

abundance: .
j_gene: TRBJ2-2
d_gene: TRBD2
v_gene: TRBV4-1
CDR3aa: CASSQGLAGLTGELFF
CDR3nt: TGCGCCAGCAGCCAGGGACTAGCGGGACTCACCGGGGAGCTGTTTTTT

abundance: many
j_gene: TRBJ1-1
d_gene: .
v_gene: TRBV6-1
CDR3aa: CASSEWQNMNTEAFF
CDR3nt: TGTGCCAGCAGTGAGTGGCAGAACATGAACACTGAAGCTTTCTTT

abundance: .
j_gene: TRBJ2-3
d_gene: TRBD1
v_gene: TRBV7-9
CDR3aa: CASSNRGPTDTQYF
CDR3nt: TGTGCCAGCAGTAACAGGGGACCCACAGATACGCAGTATTTT

abundance: few
j_gene: TRBJ1-1
d_gene: TRBD1
v_gene: TRBV20-1
CDR3aa: CSAPDRVNTEAFF
CDR3nt: TGCAGTGCCCCGGACAGGGTGAACACTGAAGCTTTCTTT

abundance: .
j_gene: TRBJ2-3
d_gene: .
v_gene: TRBV11-3
CDR3aa: CASSSPRTDTQYF
CDR3nt: TGTGCCAGCAGTTCCCCTAGGACAGATACGCAGTATTTT

abundance: .
j_gene: TRBJ2-6
d_gene: TRBD1
v_gene: TRBV5-1
CDR3aa: CASSTGDRGSGANVLTF
CDR3nt: TGCGCCAGCAGCACGGGGGACAGGGGCTCTGGGGCCAACGTCCTGACTTTC